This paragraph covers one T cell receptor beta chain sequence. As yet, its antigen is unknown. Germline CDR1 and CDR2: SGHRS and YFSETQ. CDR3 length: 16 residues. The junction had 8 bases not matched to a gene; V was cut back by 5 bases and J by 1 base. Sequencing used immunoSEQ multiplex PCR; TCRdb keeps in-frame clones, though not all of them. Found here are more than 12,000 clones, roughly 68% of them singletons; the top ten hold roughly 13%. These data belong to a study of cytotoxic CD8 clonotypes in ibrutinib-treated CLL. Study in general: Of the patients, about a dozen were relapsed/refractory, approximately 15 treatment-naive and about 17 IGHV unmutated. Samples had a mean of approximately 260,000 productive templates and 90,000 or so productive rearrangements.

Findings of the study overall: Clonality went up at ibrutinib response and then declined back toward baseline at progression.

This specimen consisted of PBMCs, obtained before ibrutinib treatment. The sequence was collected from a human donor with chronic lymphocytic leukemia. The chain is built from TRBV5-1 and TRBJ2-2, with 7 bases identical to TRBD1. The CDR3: CASRAWGQLNTGELFF. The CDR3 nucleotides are TGCGCCAGCAGGGCGTGGGGACAGTTGAACACCGGGGAGCTGTTTTTT.